This T cell receptor beta chain was captured by sequencing in a study of CXCR3-negative and CXCR3-positive naive CD8 T cells. Study details: Collectively, the libraries yielded approximately 140 million TRB reads in total, at about 1.5 +/- 0.3 million per library. Study-wide findings and caveats: For memory CD8+ cells diversity was much lower, but both naive subsets had comparably high diversity. CXCR3-negative and CXCR3-positive naive cells shared comparable TRBV-TRBJ usage, but memory cells did not.

CDR3 size: 15 residues. CDR1 is SGHVS and CDR2 is FNYEAQ in the germline V gene. As to this clonotype: Its antigen is undetermined.

Through 5' RACE with UMI labels, the TRB cDNA libraries were prepared. TCRdb derives one entry per CDR3 protein from the 5' RACE reads, leaving out DNA. Its table lists roughly 90,000 distinct CDR3 sequences. Naive CD8+ T cells were CD45RO-CCR7+CD27+CD95-. The chain carries TRBV7-6 and TRBJ1-1; TCRdb's D call of TRBD1 is untestable without DNA. The sample comprised naive CXCR3- CD8+ T cells from blood. Indicated subset: CD45RO-CCR7+CD27+CD95- naive CD8+ T cells lacking CXCR3 (TNR3-). This TCR was sampled from a human donor in good health. Some clones in this sample may be carry-over from other donors' samples. The CDR3 loop is CASSSQQGMDTEAFF.